The rows below give T cell receptor beta chains drawn from one sample of a study of T cell responses to AZD1222 COVID-19 vaccine. The assay was immunoSEQ multiplex PCR, and TCRdb's table has in-frame clones only and misses some. Among 100,000 to 150,000 clones listed, just over 85% were seen once. This specimen consisted of peripheral blood, obtained on day 0 of AZD1222 vaccination. Receptors were obtained from an adult in good health. Both conserved end residues are part of each CDR3. A D gene is named only where the DNA matches it firmly. Clone size appears in some rows only: once, few, many, or a class for an expanded clone.

d_gene: TRBD2; abundance: once; v_gene: TRBV7-9; j_gene: TRBJ2-3; CDR3nt: TGTGCCAGCAGCTTAGCGCGTCGCGGGGGGGCGACAGATACGCAGTATTTT; CDR3aa: CASSLARRGGATDTQYF
d_gene: TRBD2; abundance: NA; v_gene: TRBV9; j_gene: TRBJ2-3; CDR3nt: TGTGCCAGCAGCCTCCGGACTAGCGGGGGAAAAGCAGATACGCAGTATTTT; CDR3aa: CASSLRTSGGKADTQYF
d_gene: NA; abundance: NA; v_gene: TRBV6-1; j_gene: TRBJ1-2; CDR3nt: TGTGCCAGCAGTGACCGATTGGGACTGCATAACTATGGCTACACCTTC; CDR3aa: CASSDRLGLHNYGYTF
d_gene: NA; abundance: NA; v_gene: TRBV7-2; j_gene: TRBJ2-1; CDR3nt: TGTGCCAGCAGCCACCATTCACTCCAGGGAGTTACCTACAATGAGCAGTTCTTC; CDR3aa: CASSHHSLQGVTYNEQFF
d_gene: NA; abundance: NA; v_gene: TRBV24-1; j_gene: TRBJ1-3; CDR3nt: TGTGCCACCAGTGCGGGTGAGCCTGGAAACACCATATATTTT; CDR3aa: CATSAGEPGNTIYF
d_gene: NA; abundance: NA; v_gene: TRBV6-1; j_gene: TRBJ1-6; CDR3nt: TGTGCCAGCAGCGAAGGAGTAAGCAATTCACCCCTCCACTTT; CDR3aa: CASSEGVSNSPLHF
d_gene: NA; abundance: once; v_gene: TRBV5-1; j_gene: TRBJ2-5; CDR3nt: TGCGCCAGCAGCTTGGACCCCGGTCGAGTGGGAGAGACCCAGTACTTC; CDR3aa: CASSLDPGRVGETQYF
d_gene: NA; abundance: NA; v_gene: TRBV29-1; j_gene: TRBJ1-2; CDR3nt: TGCAGCGTTCTGGACGCCTATGGCTACACCTTC; CDR3aa: CSVLDAYGYTF
d_gene: TRBD2; abundance: NA; v_gene: TRBV28; j_gene: TRBJ2-1; CDR3nt: TGTGCCAGCAGTCCCTCTTCGCGGGGGTACAATGAGCAGTTCTTC; CDR3aa: CASSPSSRGYNEQFF
d_gene: TRBD2; abundance: NA; v_gene: TRBV7-2; j_gene: TRBJ2-2; CDR3nt: TGTGCCAGCAGTCAAAATAGCGGGGGGAACACCGGGGAGCTGTTTTTT; CDR3aa: CASSQNSGGNTGELFF
d_gene: NA; abundance: NA; v_gene: TRBV4-3; j_gene: TRBJ1-2; CDR3nt: TGCGCCAGCAGCCACCAGACAGATCTAGCCTATGGCTACACCTTC; CDR3aa: CASSHQTDLAYGYTF
d_gene: TRBD2; abundance: NA; v_gene: TRBV19; j_gene: TRBJ2-3; CDR3nt: TGTGCCAGTAGTACCGGACTAGCGGGGGGCGATACGCAGTATTTT; CDR3aa: CASSTGLAGGDTQYF
d_gene: NA; abundance: NA; v_gene: TRBV28; j_gene: TRBJ1-5; CDR3nt: TGTGCCAGCAGTTTCGGTCCTAATCAGCCCCAGCATTTT; CDR3aa: CASSFGPNQPQHF
d_gene: NA; abundance: NA; v_gene: TRBV28; j_gene: TRBJ2-7; CDR3nt: TGTGCCAGCACCCAGGGACCCTACGAGCAGTACTTC; CDR3aa: CASTQGPYEQYF
d_gene: NA; abundance: NA; v_gene: TRBV28; j_gene: TRBJ2-2; CDR3nt: TGTGCCAGCACCCTGGGACTCAGCGGGACCGGGGAGCTGTTTTTT; CDR3aa: CASTLGLSGTGELFF
d_gene: NA; abundance: NA; v_gene: TRBV4-2; j_gene: TRBJ2-1; CDR3nt: TGTGCCAGCAGCCTACAGCCAACTCCTGGCTCCTACAATGAGCAGTTCTTC; CDR3aa: CASSLQPTPGSYNEQFF
d_gene: NA; abundance: few; v_gene: TRBV4-1; j_gene: TRBJ1-2; CDR3nt: TGCGCCAGCAGACCTGGACAGACTAACTATGGCTACACCTTC; CDR3aa: CASRPGQTNYGYTF
d_gene: NA; abundance: NA; v_gene: TRBV12-3/TRBV12-4; j_gene: TRBJ1-2; CDR3nt: TGTGCCAGCAGTTTAGAACAGGGCTATGGCTACACCTTC; CDR3aa: CASSLEQGYGYTF
d_gene: NA; abundance: NA; v_gene: TRBV4-1; j_gene: TRBJ2-3; CDR3nt: TGCGCCAGCAGCTTCGCGGAGGGAAGAGATACGCAGTATTTT; CDR3aa: CASSFAEGRDTQYF
d_gene: NA; abundance: NA; v_gene: TRBV2; j_gene: TRBJ1-3; CDR3nt: TGTGCCAGCAGTGGAGATTCTGGAAACACCATATATTTT; CDR3aa: CASSGDSGNTIYF
d_gene: NA; abundance: NA; v_gene: TRBV3-1/TRBV3-2; j_gene: TRBJ1-6; CDR3nt: TGTGCCAGCAGCCCCATCGGGGCGGGAGGCCCACCCCTCCACTTT; CDR3aa: CASSPIGAGGPPLHF
d_gene: TRBD2; abundance: NA; v_gene: TRBV7-9; j_gene: TRBJ2-3; CDR3nt: TGTGCCAGCAGCTCTCCTAGCGGGGGGAGCACAGATACGCAGTATTTT; CDR3aa: CASSSPSGGSTDTQYF
d_gene: NA; abundance: few; v_gene: TRBV20-1; j_gene: TRBJ2-1; CDR3nt: TGCAGTGCTAGTTTTCCAACGCGGAGTGAGCAGTTCTTC; CDR3aa: CSASFPTRSEQFF
d_gene: NA; abundance: NA; v_gene: TRBV6-5; j_gene: TRBJ1-1; CDR3nt: TGTGCCAGCAGTCAGGGGTATACCGCTGAAGCTTTCTTT; CDR3aa: CASSQGYTAEAFF
d_gene: TRBD1; abundance: NA; v_gene: TRBV7-3; j_gene: TRBJ2-7; CDR3nt: TGTGCCAGCAGTCTCACCACAGGGGGCATTTACGAGCAGTACTTC; CDR3aa: CASSLTTGGIYEQYF
d_gene: NA; abundance: NA; v_gene: TRBV7-9; j_gene: TRBJ2-5; CDR3nt: TGTGCCAGCAGCTCCACTCAGACAGCTACTCGAGAGACCCAGTACTTC; CDR3aa: CASSSTQTATRETQYF
d_gene: NA; abundance: once; v_gene: TRBV11-3; j_gene: TRBJ1-2; CDR3nt: TGTGCCAGCAGCGCTAGGGGGGACGGCTACACCTTC; CDR3aa: CASSARGDGYTF
d_gene: NA; abundance: NA; v_gene: TRBV3-1/TRBV3-2; j_gene: TRBJ2-7; CDR3nt: TGTGCCAGCAGCCAAGAAGGTTACGGAAACGAGCAGTACTTC; CDR3aa: CASSQEGYGNEQYF
d_gene: NA; abundance: NA; v_gene: TRBV18; j_gene: TRBJ2-3; CDR3nt: TGTGCCAGCTCACCACCCGGGGGCCTCGAAGATACGCAGTATTTT; CDR3aa: CASSPPGGLEDTQYF
d_gene: TRBD2; abundance: NA; v_gene: TRBV28; j_gene: TRBJ2-5; CDR3nt: TGTGCCAGCGGCGGGGGGCAAGAGACCCAGTACTTC; CDR3aa: CASGGGQETQYF
d_gene: NA; abundance: few; v_gene: TRBV28; j_gene: TRBJ1-2; CDR3nt: TGTGCCAGCAGTTTGGCGACAGGACCGAACTATGGCTACACCTTC; CDR3aa: CASSLATGPNYGYTF
d_gene: TRBD1; abundance: NA; v_gene: TRBV7-2; j_gene: TRBJ2-7; CDR3nt: TGTGCCAGCAGCTTATTCATCCGGGACAGGGGAAACGAGCAGTACTTC; CDR3aa: CASSLFIRDRGNEQYF
d_gene: NA; abundance: NA; v_gene: TRBV29-1; j_gene: TRBJ1-1; CDR3nt: TGCAGCGGGGGGGGGACTGAAGCTTTCTTT; CDR3aa: CSGGGTEAFF
d_gene: NA; abundance: NA; v_gene: TRBV7-2; j_gene: TRBJ2-3; CDR3nt: TGTGCCAGCAGCCTGGGACTCTCCACAGATACGCAGTATTTT; CDR3aa: CASSLGLSTDTQYF
d_gene: TRBD2; abundance: NA; v_gene: TRBV28; j_gene: TRBJ2-5; CDR3nt: TGTGCCAGCAGTTTAAGCGGGGGGGCGTCGGAGACCCAGTACTTC; CDR3aa: CASSLSGGASETQYF
d_gene: TRBD1; abundance: NA; v_gene: TRBV19; j_gene: TRBJ1-5; CDR3nt: TGTGCCAGCACCGGGACAGGGTTACAGCCCCAGCATTTT; CDR3aa: CASTGTGLQPQHF
d_gene: NA; abundance: NA; v_gene: TRBV28; j_gene: TRBJ2-1; CDR3nt: TGTGCCAGCAAAGGCGGCTTCATCGACTCCTCCTCTACTGAGCAGTTCTTC; CDR3aa: CASKGGFIDSSSTEQFF
d_gene: TRBD2; abundance: once; v_gene: TRBV9; j_gene: TRBJ2-3; CDR3nt: TGTGCCAGCAGCGTAGGGCGGACTAGCCGGAGCACAGATACGCAGTATTTT; CDR3aa: CASSVGRTSRSTDTQYF
d_gene: TRBD1; abundance: NA; v_gene: TRBV5-1; j_gene: TRBJ1-6; CDR3nt: TGCGCCAGCAGCGCAGGACAGGTCACGGTGCCCCTCCACTTT; CDR3aa: CASSAGQVTVPLHF